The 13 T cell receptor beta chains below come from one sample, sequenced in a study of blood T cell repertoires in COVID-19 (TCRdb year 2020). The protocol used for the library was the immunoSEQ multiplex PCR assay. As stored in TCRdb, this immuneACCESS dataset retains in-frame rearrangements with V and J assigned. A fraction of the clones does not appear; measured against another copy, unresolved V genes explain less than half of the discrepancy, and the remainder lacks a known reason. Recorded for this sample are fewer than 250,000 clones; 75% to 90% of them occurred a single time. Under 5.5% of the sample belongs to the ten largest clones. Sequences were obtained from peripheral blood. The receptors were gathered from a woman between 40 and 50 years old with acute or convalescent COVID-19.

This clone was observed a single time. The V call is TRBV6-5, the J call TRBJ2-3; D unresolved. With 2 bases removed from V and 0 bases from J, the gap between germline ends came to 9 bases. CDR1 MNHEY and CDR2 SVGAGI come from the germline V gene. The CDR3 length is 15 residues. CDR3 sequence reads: CASSYGAVSTDTQYF. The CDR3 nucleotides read TGTGCCAGCAGTTACGGCGCGGTAAGCACAGATACGCAGTATTTT.

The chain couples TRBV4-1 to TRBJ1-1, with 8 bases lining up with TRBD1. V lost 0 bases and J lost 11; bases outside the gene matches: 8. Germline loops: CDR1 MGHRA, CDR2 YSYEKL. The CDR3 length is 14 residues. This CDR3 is CASSQEERRDRAFF. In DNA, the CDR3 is TGCGCCAGCAGCCAAGAAGAGAGACGGGACAGGGCTTTCTTT.

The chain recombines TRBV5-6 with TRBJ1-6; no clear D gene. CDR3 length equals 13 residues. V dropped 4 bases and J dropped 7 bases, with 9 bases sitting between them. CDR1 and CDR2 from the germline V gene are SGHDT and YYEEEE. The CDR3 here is CASSVERNSPLHF. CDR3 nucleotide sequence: TGTGCCAGCAGCGTGGAACGGAATTCACCCCTCCACTTT.

The DNA for the CDR3 is TGTGCCAGTAGAGGGACAGGAAAAGACTATGGCTACACCTTC. This codes for CASRGTGKDYGYTF. The V call is TRBV19, the J call TRBJ1-2; 8 nucleotides align to TRBD1. Germline CDR1 is LNHDA and CDR2 is SQIVND (reference sequence). With 6 bases clipped from V and 3 bases from J, the junction kept 6 bases outside the gene matches. The CDR3 spans 14 residues.

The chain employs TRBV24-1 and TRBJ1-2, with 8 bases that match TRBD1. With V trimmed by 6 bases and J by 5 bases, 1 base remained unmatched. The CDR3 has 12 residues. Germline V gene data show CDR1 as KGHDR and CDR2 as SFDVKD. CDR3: CATSRTGYGYTF. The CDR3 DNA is TGTGCCACCAGTCGGACAGGGTATGGCTACACCTTC.

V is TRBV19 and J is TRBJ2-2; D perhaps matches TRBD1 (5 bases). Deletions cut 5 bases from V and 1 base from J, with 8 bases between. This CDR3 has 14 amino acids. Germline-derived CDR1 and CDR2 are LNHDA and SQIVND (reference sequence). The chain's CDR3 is CASSPDRNTGELFF. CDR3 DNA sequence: TGTGCCAGTAGTCCTGACAGGAACACCGGGGAGCTGTTTTTT.

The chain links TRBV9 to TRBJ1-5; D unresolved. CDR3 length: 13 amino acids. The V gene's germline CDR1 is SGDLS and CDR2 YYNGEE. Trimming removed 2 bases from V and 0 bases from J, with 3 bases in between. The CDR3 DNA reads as TGTGCCAGCAGCGTCAGTAGCAATCAGCCCCAGCATTTT. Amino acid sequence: CASSVSSNQPQHF.

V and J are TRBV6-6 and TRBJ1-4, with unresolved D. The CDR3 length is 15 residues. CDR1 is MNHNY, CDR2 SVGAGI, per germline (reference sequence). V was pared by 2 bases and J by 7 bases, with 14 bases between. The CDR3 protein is CASSYPVGRIEKLFF. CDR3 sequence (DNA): TGTGCCAGCAGTTACCCGGTGGGGAGGATTGAAAAACTGTTTTTT.

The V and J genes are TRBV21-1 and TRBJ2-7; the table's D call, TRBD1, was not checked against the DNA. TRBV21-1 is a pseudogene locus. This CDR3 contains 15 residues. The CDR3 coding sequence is TGTGCCAGCAGCGCCGGACAGGGAAGGCCCTACGAGCAGTACGTC. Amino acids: CASSAGQGRPYEQYV.

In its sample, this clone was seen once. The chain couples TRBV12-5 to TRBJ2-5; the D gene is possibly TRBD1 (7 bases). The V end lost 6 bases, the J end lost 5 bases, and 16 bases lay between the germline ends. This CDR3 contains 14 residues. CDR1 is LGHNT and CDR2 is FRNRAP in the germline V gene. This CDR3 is CASGTRQGEETQYF. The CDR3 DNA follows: TGTGCTAGTGGGACTAGACAGGGCGAGGAGACCCAGTACTTC.

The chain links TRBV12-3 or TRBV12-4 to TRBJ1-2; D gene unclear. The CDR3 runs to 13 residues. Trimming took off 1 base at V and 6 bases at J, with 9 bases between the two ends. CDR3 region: CASSLGGSDGYTF. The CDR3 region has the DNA TGTGCCAGCAGTTTAGGAGGATCCGATGGCTACACCTTC.

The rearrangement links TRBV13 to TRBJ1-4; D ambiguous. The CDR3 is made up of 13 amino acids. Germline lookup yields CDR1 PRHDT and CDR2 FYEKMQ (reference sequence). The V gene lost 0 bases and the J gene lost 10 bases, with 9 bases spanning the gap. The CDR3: CASSLGLGGKLFF. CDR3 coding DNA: TGTGCCAGCAGCTTAGGCCTGGGAGGAAAACTGTTTTTT. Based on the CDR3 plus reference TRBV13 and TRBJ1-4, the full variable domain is AAGVIQSPRHLIKEKRETATLKCYPIPRHDTVYWYQQGPGQDPQFLISFYEKMQSDKGSIPDRFSAQQFSDYHSELNMSSLELGDSALYFCASSLGLGGKLFFGSGTQLSVL.

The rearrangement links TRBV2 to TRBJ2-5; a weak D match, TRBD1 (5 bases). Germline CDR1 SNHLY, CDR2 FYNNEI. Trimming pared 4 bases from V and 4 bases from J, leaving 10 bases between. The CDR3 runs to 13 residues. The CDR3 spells CASSVRAVETQYF. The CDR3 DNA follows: TGTGCCAGCAGTGTCAGGGCGGTAGAGACCCAGTACTTC.